What follows are 20 T cell receptor beta chains derived from one specimen sequenced in a study of hypomethylating agent response in myelodysplastic syndrome. Sequencing was performed with immunoSEQ multiplex PCR; in TCRdb, only in-frame clones are kept and a portion is missing. The table has about 3,600 clones, around 80% seen once. This specimen was bone marrow, taken before or after starting hypomethylating agent treatment for myelodysplastic syndrome (not recorded which). Source of these receptors: a human donor with myelodysplastic syndrome.

The chain employs TRBV5-5 and TRBJ1-1, with a possible D match to TRBD1 (5 bases). The CDR3 length is 17 residues. Germline V gene data show CDR1 as SGHKS and CDR2 as YYEKEE (reference sequence). Trimming removed 3 bases from V and 0 bases from J, with 18 bases in between. CDR3 DNA: TGTGCCAGCAGCTCGAGCGCAGGGAGAACGGTGAACACTGAAGCTTTCTTT. Its translation: CASSSSAGRTVNTEAFF.

This clone was counted a few times. V gene TRBV7-6 combines with J gene TRBJ2-7; D unresolved. V gave up 0 bases and J gave up 5 bases, with 8 bases separating them. Germline V CDR1 and CDR2: SGHVS, FNYEAQ. There are 13 residues in the CDR3. This CDR3 reads CASSLARRDEQYF. The CDR3 coding sequence is TGTGCCAGCAGCTTAGCTCGTCGGGACGAGCAGTACTTC.

The chain uses TRBV29-1 and TRBJ1-1, with 8 bases matching TRBD1. Germline V gives CDR1 SQVTM, CDR2 ANQGSEA. V lost 5 bases, J lost 2 bases, and 7 bases stayed unmatched. The length of the CDR3 is 14 residues. Here the CDR3 reads CSVPIQGDNTEAFF. CDR3 coding DNA: TGCAGCGTTCCTATACAGGGGGATAACACTGAAGCTTTCTTT.

The chain joins TRBV29-1 to TRBJ2-1; 15 bases fit TRBD2. Losses at the gene ends were 2 bases for V and 4 bases for J; bases not matched to a gene: 18. Per germline, CDR1 SQVTM and CDR2 ANQGSEA. The CDR3 has 21 amino acids. The CDR3 nucleotides are TGCAGCGTTGAAACGTACGGGACTAGCGGGGGGCCCTCCTCCATATACAATGAGCAGTTCTTC. Residues: CSVETYGTSGGPSSIYNEQFF.

With regard to this clone: One junction end disagrees with the germline gene, perhaps due to a read error. This chain links TRBV6-5 with TRBJ1-2; TRBD1 might be the D (5 bases). CDR1 is MNHEY and CDR2 is SVGAGI in the germline V gene. This CDR3 is built from 14 residues. The DNA for the CDR3 is TGCGCCAGCAGTGGGACCTGGGGCATCGATGGCTACACCTTC. This gives the protein CASSGTWGIDGYTF.

The chain links TRBV9 to TRBJ1-1; D is unresolved. The CDR3 spans 13 residues. Trimming removed 0 bases from V and 3 bases from J, with 6 bases in between. Germline V gene data show CDR1 as SGDLS and CDR2 as YYNGEE. The DNA for the CDR3 is TGTGCCAGCAGCGTAGGTCCCGACACTGAAGCTTTCTTT. Amino acid sequence: CASSVGPDTEAFF.

J is TRBJ2-2 and V is TRBV18; 7 nucleotides match TRBD1. The CDR3 has 16 amino acids. Germline CDR1 and CDR2: KGHSH and LQKENI. V lost 0 bases, J lost 1 base, and 2 bases stayed unmatched. CDR3 DNA: TGTGCCAGCTCACCACCGAACAGGGGGAACACCGGGGAGCTGTTTTTT. Encoded protein: CASSPPNRGNTGELFF.

DNA of the CDR3: TGTGCCAGCAGCTCAGGGACAGTTAATGTGGGTATGAACACTGAAGCTTTCTTT. As protein: CASSSGTVNVGMNTEAFF. The V and J genes are TRBV7-9 and TRBJ1-1; 7 bases agree with TRBD1. Germline V gene sequence: CDR1 SEHNR, CDR2 FQNEAQ (reference sequence). This CDR3 is built from 18 residues. J lost 0 bases, V lost 4 bases, and 14 bases had no gene match.

This clone turned up a few times. The chain links TRBV5-1 to TRBJ2-2; 7 bases are a match to TRBD2. Per germline, CDR1 SGHRS and CDR2 YFSETQ. The ends lost 7 bases at V and 1 base at J; junction bases unmatched: 10. The CDR3 consists of 16 residues. The CDR3 DNA reads TGCGCCAGCGCCCCCTGGAGCGGGGTGAACACCGGGGAGCTGTTTTTT. Translating it yields CASAPWSGVNTGELFF. Using reference TRBV5-1 and TRBJ2-2 for the parts outside the CDR3, the full variable domain is KAGVTQTPRYLIKTRGQQVTLSCSPISGHRSVSWYQQTPGQGLQFLFEYFSETQRNKGNFPGRFSGRQFSNSRSEMNVSTLELGDSALYLCASAPWSGVNTGELFFGEGSRLTVL.

V gene TRBV19 combines with J gene TRBJ2-7; TRBD2 matches at 7 bases. V gave up 2 bases and J gave up 7 bases; unmatched junction bases: 8. In germline, CDR1 is LNHDA, CDR2 SQIVND (reference sequence). The CDR3 sequence is 14 residues long. The CDR3: CASSIRDAGGEQYF. The CDR3 DNA reads TGTGCCAGTAGTATAAGGGATGCCGGGGGGGAGCAGTACTTC.

The V gene is TRBV29-1, the J gene TRBJ1-1; no clear D gene. The CDR3 consists of 10 residues. Germline CDR1 and CDR2: SQVTM and ANQGSEA. V was pared by 6 bases and J by 11 bases, with 13 bases between. The CDR3 DNA follows: TGCAGCGTCGGGGAGGGTTCGGCTTTCTTT. This codes for CSVGEGSAFF. Combining the CDR3 with reference TRBV29-1 and TRBJ1-1 gives the whole variable domain SAVISQKPSRDICQRGTSLTIQCQVDSQVTMMFWYRQQPGQSLTLIATANQGSEATYESGFVIDKFPISRPNLTFSTLTVSNMSPEDSSIYLCSVGEGSAFFGQGTRLTVV.

This clone was detected once. The CDR3 DNA reads TGTGCCAGCAGCTTAACTGGACAGGGCTATGGCTACACCTTC. As protein: CASSLTGQGYGYTF. V usage is TRBV7-3 and J usage is TRBJ1-2, with 8 bases lining up with TRBD1. Per the germline V gene, CDR1 is SGHTA and CDR2 is FQGTGA. The CDR3 loop spans 14 amino acids. V dropped 0 bases and J dropped 4; count of bases not matched to a gene: 1.

The rearrangement joins TRBV11-3 to TRBJ1-6; D is uncertain. Germline CDR1 is SGHNT and CDR2 is YENEEA. The ends were cut back, 0 bases at V and 8 bases at J, with 5 bases in the middle. This CDR3 is built from 13 residues. CDR3 sequence reads: CASSLDGDSPLHF. The CDR3 region has the DNA TGTGCCAGCAGCTTAGACGGGGATTCACCCCTCCACTTT.

The genes are TRBV5-1 and TRBJ1-1, with TRBD1 as a possible D gene (6 bases). The CDR3 extends over 13 amino acids. V lost 4 bases and J 6 bases, leaving 13 bases between the germline ends. CDR1 SGHRS and CDR2 YFSETQ come from the germline V gene. The CDR3 loop is CASSAGERAEAFF. The DNA for the CDR3 is TGCGCCAGCAGCGCAGGGGAAAGGGCTGAAGCTTTCTTT. The complete variable domain, with remaining parts taken from reference TRBV5-1 and TRBJ1-1, reads KAGVTQTPRYLIKTRGQQVTLSCSPISGHRSVSWYQQTPGQGLQFLFEYFSETQRNKGNFPGRFSGRQFSNSRSEMNVSTLELGDSALYLCASSAGERAEAFFGQGTRLTVV.

J is TRBJ1-5 and V is TRBV27; 7 bases agree with TRBD1. Trimming cost V 1 base and J 5 bases; bases outside gene matches: 14. There are 18 residues in the CDR3. Looked up from germline, CDR1 is MNHEY and CDR2 is SMNVEV (reference sequence). In DNA, the CDR3 is TGTGCCAGCAGTTTATTCAGACCGGGACAGATTGTGGATCAGCCCCAGCATTTT. It is translated as CASSLFRPGQIVDQPQHF.

V usage is TRBV5-6 and J usage is TRBJ1-1; no clear D. Trimming left V 1 base short and J 5 bases short, with 12 bases between. The CDR3 length is 14 residues. Germline CDR1 and CDR2: SGHDT and YYEEEE. The CDR3 DNA is TGTGCCAGCAGCTTGCCGGTGAGTACAACTGAAGCTTTCTTT. Amino acids: CASSLPVSTTEAFF. Drawing the rest from reference TRBV5-6 and TRBJ1-1, the complete variable domain is DAGVTQSPTHLIKTRGQQVTLRCSPKSGHDTVSWYQQALGQGPQFIFQYYEEEERQRGNFPDRFSGHQFPNYSSELNVNALLLGDSALYLCASSLPVSTTEAFFGQGTRLTVV.

This chain connects TRBV6-4 to TRBJ1-2; D is possibly TRBD1 (6 bases). The V end lost 6 bases, the J end lost 2 bases, and 19 bases lay between the germline ends. CDR1 and CDR2 from the germline V gene are MRHNA and SNTAGT. The CDR3 covers 16 residues. As DNA, the CDR3 is TGTGCCAGCAGGACGGAGCACACAGGGTCCAACTATGGCTACACCTTC. Translating it yields CASRTEHTGSNYGYTF.

The V gene is TRBV15, the J gene TRBJ2-5; 12 bases agree with TRBD2. CDR3 length: 14 amino acids. Germline loops: CDR1 LNHNV, CDR2 YYDKDF (reference sequence). V shed 6 bases and J 4 bases; nucleotides not matched to a gene: 3. CDR3 region: CATRLAGGGETQYF. The CDR3 DNA reads TGTGCCACCAGACTAGCGGGGGGTGGAGAGACCCAGTACTTC.

This clone is a singleton in its sample. The rearrangement uses TRBV27 and TRBJ2-5; TRBD1 agrees at 7 bases. The CDR3 contains 15 residues. Germline CDR1 and CDR2: MNHEY and SMNVEV (reference sequence). V gave up 3 bases and J gave up 1 base; unmatched junction bases: 5. The CDR3 protein is CASSFLGQPQETQYF. DNA of the CDR3: TGTGCCAGCAGTTTCCTGGGACAGCCCCAAGAGACCCAGTACTTC.

The chain is built from TRBV4-1 and TRBJ1-1, with TRBD1 identical over 10 bases. The CDR3 is made up of 17 amino acids. V was pared by 2 bases and J by 0 bases, with 6 bases of the junction left unmatched. The V gene's germline CDR1 is MGHRA and CDR2 YSYEKL. The CDR3 spells CASSQLRDRGLNTEAFF. CDR3 in DNA: TGCGCCAGCAGCCAACTCCGGGACAGGGGCTTGAACACTGAAGCTTTCTTT.